This entry lists 25 T cell receptor beta chains sequenced from one sample in a study of T cell responses to AZD1222 COVID-19 vaccine. Repertoires were generated with immunoSEQ multiplex PCR, while TCRdb's copy carries only in-frame clones and drops some. The repertoire has about 79,000 clones, 80% to 90% of them found once; the top ten carry more than 25%. The specimen was peripheral blood, collected 28 days after the second AZD1222 dose. The receptors were gathered from an adult who received the AZD1222 COVID-19 vaccine.

This clone was detected only a few times. This chain joins TRBV15 and TRBJ2-1; 10 bases are shared with TRBD2. From germline, CDR1 is LNHNV and CDR2 YYDKDF (reference sequence). Trimming removed 4 bases from V and 5 bases from J; junction bases left unmatched: 5. The length of the CDR3 is 15 residues. As DNA, the CDR3 is TGTGCCACCAGCACCAGACTAGCGGGCAACAATGAGCAGTTCTTC. Its protein product is CATSTRLAGNNEQFF.

The chain is built from TRBV6-1 and TRBJ1-5; 8 bases agree with TRBD1. The CDR3 has 15 residues. V trimming: 2 bases; J trimming: 4 bases; junction bases outside the gene matches: 4. Germline loops: CDR1 MNHNS, CDR2 SASEGT. CDR3 DNA: TGTGCCAGCAGTGAATTGGGACAGGAAAATCAGCCCCAGCATTTT. Translation: CASSELGQENQPQHF.

CDR3 amino acids: CASSPLGYTGELFF. CDR3 nucleotides: TGTGCCAGCTCACCATTGGGGTACACCGGGGAGCTGTTTTTT. The chain has TRBV18 and TRBJ2-2; no definite D call. The CDR3 runs 14 residues. V was cut by 2 bases and J by 3 bases, with 7 bases left in between. Germline V CDR1 and CDR2: KGHSH, LQKENI. Full variable domain (outside the CDR3, taken from reference TRBV18 and TRBJ2-2): NAGVMQNPRHLVRRRGQEARLRCSPMKGHSHVYWYRQLPEEGLKFMVYLQKENIIDESGMPKERFSAEFPKEGPSILRIQQVVRGDSAAYFCASSPLGYTGELFFGEGSRLTVL.

The chain links TRBV7-8 to TRBJ2-2; 10 positions agree with TRBD1. J gave up 2 bases and V 5 bases, and 8 bases lay outside the gene matches. The CDR3 totals 17 residues. Germline V lookup: CDR1 SGHVS, CDR2 FQNEAQ. The CDR3 protein is CASSPGQGGVNTGELFF. Written as DNA, the CDR3 is TGTGCCAGCAGCCCCGGACAGGGGGGTGTTAACACCGGGGAGCTGTTTTTT.

The chain joins TRBV29-1 to TRBJ1-6, with no clear D. The CDR3 runs 12 residues. The germline V gene encodes CDR1 SQVTM and CDR2 ANQGSEA. Trimming stripped 6 bases from V and 6 bases from J, with 9 bases between. The CDR3 DNA follows: TGCAGCGTCTCGGAGGGTAATTCACCCCTCCACTTT. Translation gives CSVSEGNSPLHF.

The chain links TRBV5-1 to TRBJ2-1, with 7 bases identical to TRBD1. The CDR3 totals 15 residues. Germline trimming cut 5 bases from V and 4 bases from J; bases unmatched to any gene: 9. The germline CDR1 and CDR2 sequences are SGHRS and YFSETQ. CDR3 in amino acids: CASRPRQGGYNEQFF. In DNA form, the CDR3 reads TGCGCCAGCAGGCCACGACAGGGCGGGTACAATGAGCAGTTCTTC. The full variable domain, its missing parts supplied by reference TRBV5-1 and TRBJ2-1, is KAGVTQTPRYLIKTRGQQVTLSCSPISGHRSVSWYQQTPGQGLQFLFEYFSETQRNKGNFPGRFSGRQFSNSRSEMNVSTLELGDSALYLCASRPRQGGYNEQFFGPGTRLTVL.

This clone was detected once. The chain carries TRBV6-5 and TRBJ1-1; D gene ambiguous. The CDR3 runs to 13 residues. Germline V gives CDR1 MNHEY, CDR2 SVGAGI. V gave up 3 bases and J gave up 5 bases, with 10 bases separating them. CDR3 protein: CASSYRAGTEAFF. In DNA, the CDR3 is TGTGCCAGCAGTTATAGGGCTGGGACTGAAGCTTTCTTT.

This chain links TRBV12-5 with TRBJ1-1, with a weak D call TRBD1 (5 bases). There are 14 residues in the CDR3. V was trimmed by 6 bases and J by 1 base, leaving 12 bases between them. Germline CDR1 and CDR2: LGHNT and FRNRAP. The DNA of the CDR3 is TGTGCTAGTGGCCCCGGGGCCTCGAACACTGAAGCTTTCTTT. This encodes CASGPGASNTEAFF.

In this sample, this clone turned up once. The chain combines TRBV9 with TRBJ1-6; 9 nucleotides line up with TRBD1. This CDR3 has 14 residues. Germline V gene data show CDR1 as SGDLS and CDR2 as YYNGEE. V shed 4 bases, J shed 7 bases, and the junction held 3 bases outside the gene matches. The CDR3 region has the DNA TGTGCCAGCAGCCGGACAGGGGACAATTCACCCCTCCACTTT. The encoded protein is CASSRTGDNSPLHF.

The chain uses TRBV7-2 and TRBJ2-5, with D perhaps TRBD1 or TRBD2 (7 bases each). Germline V gene lookup returns CDR1 SGHTA and CDR2 FQGNSA. V gave up 7 bases and J gave up 2 bases, with 17 bases separating them. The CDR3 length is 15 residues. The CDR3: CASIQGGGRQETQYF. The CDR3 nucleotides are TGTGCCAGCATCCAGGGGGGAGGGCGTCAAGAGACCCAGTACTTC.

V usage is TRBV7-2 and J usage is TRBJ2-3; D possibly corresponds to TRBD1 (5 bases). CDR3 size: 10 residues. Germline loops: CDR1 SGHTA, CDR2 FQGNSA. Trimming shortened V by 8 bases and J by 11 bases, and 11 bases separated the two germline ends. CDR3 nucleotide sequence: TGTGCCAGCGGGGCTGGAAGGCAGTATTTT. Its protein product is CASGAGRQYF.

Relative to its sample, this clone is large. This chain joins TRBV9 and TRBJ1-1; no definite D call. CDR1 and CDR2 (germline): SGDLS, YYNGEE. This CDR3 is built from 14 residues. The V gene lost 0 bases and the J gene lost 6 bases, with 12 bases spanning the gap. Written as DNA, the CDR3 is TGTGCCAGCAGCGTAGCTACGGGAACCGCTGAAGCTTTCTTT. This codes for CASSVATGTAEAFF. Using reference TRBV9 and TRBJ1-1 for the parts outside the CDR3, the full variable domain is DSGVTQTPKHLITATGQRVTLRCSPRSGDLSVYWYQQSLDQGLQFLIQYYNGEERAKGNILERFSAQQFPDLHSELNLSSLELGDSALYFCASSVATGTAEAFFGQGTRLTVV.

V and J are TRBV7-2 and TRBJ2-3; D gene ambiguous. Trimming left V 7 bases short and J 4 bases short, with 12 bases between. Germline V CDR1 and CDR2: SGHTA, FQGNSA. The CDR3 contains 13 residues. CDR3 nucleotide sequence: TGTGCCAGCAACTACGACCTGGCAGATACGCAGTATTTT. Amino acids: CASNYDLADTQYF.

This clone was recorded only once. The chain links TRBV2 to TRBJ2-4; maybe TRBD1 (5 bases). The CDR3 runs to 15 residues. The V and J ends lost 0 bases and 8 bases respectively, with 14 bases between them. CDR1 and CDR2 (germline): SNHLY, FYNNEI. The CDR3 DNA is TGTGCCAGCAGTGAAGCGCTTACAGGCAGGTACATTCAGTACTTC. Protein product: CASSEALTGRYIQYF. Combining the CDR3 with reference TRBV2 and TRBJ2-4 gives the whole variable domain EPEVTQTPSHQVTQMGQEVILRCVPISNHLYFYWYRQILGQKVEFLVSFYNNEISEKSEIFDDQFSVERPDGSNFTLKIRSTKLEDSAMYFCASSEALTGRYIQYFGAGTRLSVL.

This chain joins TRBV5-1 and TRBJ2-1, with D maybe TRBD2 (5 bases). Trimming shortened V by 0 bases and J by 4 bases, and 8 bases separated the two germline ends. Germline CDR1 reads SGHRS; CDR2 reads YFSETQ. CDR3 size: 14 residues. The CDR3 DNA sequence: TGCGCCAGCAGCTTGGGTAGCGCATACAATGAGCAGTTCTTC. It yields the protein CASSLGSAYNEQFF. The full variable domain, in which reference TRBV5-1 and TRBJ2-1 provide the parts outside the CDR3, is KAGVTQTPRYLIKTRGQQVTLSCSPISGHRSVSWYQQTPGQGLQFLFEYFSETQRNKGNFPGRFSGRQFSNSRSEMNVSTLELGDSALYLCASSLGSAYNEQFFGPGTRLTVL.

This clone was counted once. The chain recombines TRBV2 with TRBJ1-4; no clear D gene. V lost 3 bases to trimming and J lost 0 bases, with 14 bases between them. The CDR3 spans 17 residues. Germline lookup yields CDR1 SNHLY and CDR2 FYNNEI. CDR3 nucleotide sequence: TGTGCCAGCAGTGAGTGGAGTCGGGCTGCAACTAATGAAAAACTGTTTTTT. This gives the protein CASSEWSRAATNEKLFF.

This clone was counted only a few times. J is TRBJ1-5 and V is TRBV7-9, with TRBD1 as a possible D gene (5 bases). Germline CDR1 and CDR2: SEHNR and FQNEAQ (reference sequence). Trimming pared 1 base from V and 5 bases from J, leaving 9 bases between. The CDR3 totals 14 residues. CDR3 sequence (DNA): TGTGCCAGCAGCTTAGGGCAGGGTCATCAGCCCCAGCATTTT. The encoded protein is CASSLGQGHQPQHF.

This chain links TRBV7-2 with TRBJ2-3, with 7 nucleotides matching TRBD2. Per germline, CDR1 SGHTA and CDR2 FQGNSA. This CDR3 contains 14 residues. V shed 6 bases, J shed 6 bases, and the junction held 9 bases outside the gene matches. In nucleotides, the CDR3 is TGTGCCAGCAGTATAACCGGGGGGATGGATACGCAGTATTTT. This gives the protein CASSITGGMDTQYF.

The rearrangement links TRBV3-1 (or the pseudogene TRBV3-2) to TRBJ1-6; no firm D call. Trimming left V 1 base short and J 7 bases short, with 11 bases between. The CDR3 runs 15 residues. CDR1 and CDR2 from the germline V gene are LGHDT and YNNKEL (reference sequence). The CDR3 loop is CASSQVVGWNSPLHF. As DNA, the CDR3 is TGTGCCAGCAGCCAAGTTGTGGGTTGGAATTCACCCCTCCACTTT.

The chain links TRBV2 to TRBJ2-3; perhaps TRBD2 as D (5 bases). The CDR3 loop spans 13 amino acids. The V end lost 4 bases, the J end lost 2 bases, and 7 bases lay between the germline ends. The germline CDR1 and CDR2 sequences are SNHLY and FYNNEI. The CDR3 DNA is TGTGCCAGCAGTGGGGAGTTCACAGATACGCAGTATTTT. Protein product: CASSGEFTDTQYF.

The chain is built from TRBV7-9 and TRBJ2-7; tentative D call: TRBD2 (5 bases). The CDR3 loop spans 14 amino acids. V was trimmed by 2 bases and J by 6 bases, leaving 14 bases between them. Germline-derived CDR1 and CDR2 are SEHNR and FQNEAQ (reference sequence). This chain's CDR3 is CASSLTNTAGEQYF. In DNA, the CDR3 is TGTGCCAGCAGCTTAACCAACACGGCGGGCGAGCAGTACTTC. The whole variable domain, remainder taken from reference TRBV7-9 and TRBJ2-7, is DTGVSQNPRHKITKRGQNVTFRCDPISEHNRLYWYRQTLGQGPEFLTYFQNEAQLEKSRLLSDRFSAERPKGSFSTLEIQRTEQGDSAMYLCASSLTNTAGEQYFGPGTRLTVT.

The chain carries TRBV5-1 and TRBJ1-1; D uncertain. Looked up from germline, CDR1 is SGHRS and CDR2 is YFSETQ. CDR3 length equals 14 residues. V was cut by 0 bases and J by 6 bases, with 12 bases left in between. The CDR3 spells CASSLDGVTAEAFF. In nucleotides, the CDR3 is TGCGCCAGCAGCTTGGATGGGGTAACGGCTGAAGCTTTCTTT.

The chain is built from TRBV25-1 and TRBJ2-6; D uncertain. In germline, CDR1 is MGHDK, CDR2 SYGVNS. V was shortened by 7 bases and J by 0 bases, with 4 bases between the two germline ends. The CDR3 totals 13 residues. CDR3 DNA: TGTGCCAGCACCCTCTCTGGGGCCAACGTCCTGACTTTC. This translates into CASTLSGANVLTF.

The rearrangement uses TRBV28 and TRBJ2-1; the match to TRBD1 covers 9 bases. The CDR3 contains 16 residues. CDR1 and CDR2 (germline): MDHEN, SYDVKM. V lost 5 bases, J lost 8 bases, and 13 bases stayed unmatched. The CDR3 sequence is CASSRPKQGARDEQFF. CDR3 DNA: TGTGCCAGCAGTCGACCCAAACAGGGGGCGCGGGATGAGCAGTTCTTC.

Worth noting for this clone: Other nucleotide sequences in the sample specify the same CDR3. V is TRBV7-8 and J is TRBJ1-1; D uncertain. Trimming cost V 1 base and J 1 base, with 7 bases left between them. Germline V gene data show CDR1 as SGHVS and CDR2 as FQNEAQ. This CDR3 is 14 amino acids long. As DNA, the CDR3 is TGTGCCAGCAGCTTAGAAGGCAGGAACACTGAAGCTTTCTTT. Encoded protein: CASSLEGRNTEAFF.